This TCR beta chain was retrieved from a study of blood T cell repertoires in COVID-19. Study as a whole: The United States, Italy and Spain were the sources of the acute and convalescent COVID-19 samples. PBMCs, B-cell-depleted T cells, or T cells were the source of the cDNA or gDNA that made up the material.

Original processing notes: Researchers report that nucleated cell counts were estimated from reference gene primer amplification. Here immunoSEQ multiplex PCR was the method, and the copy in TCRdb shows in-frame clones only, minus some. That table furnishes V, J and clone size, whereas the DNA furnished D and trimming. Of fewer than 200,000 clones listed, roughly four fifths are singletons. The sample comprised peripheral blood. This sequence was found in a woman of 80 years or more with acute or convalescent COVID-19.

CDR3: CASSYSRGRGTEAFF. DNA for the CDR3: TGTGCCAGCAGTTACTCCAGGGGGCGCGGTACTGAAGCTTTCTTT. The rearrangement joins TRBV6-5 to TRBJ1-1; 8 nucleotides match TRBD1. Germline values: CDR1 MNHEY, CDR2 SVGAGI. Germline trimming cut 0 bases from V and 5 bases from J; bases unmatched to any gene: 5. The CDR3 loop spans 15 amino acids.